One and the same sample provided the 32 T cell receptor beta chains below, sequenced in a study of control samples from healthy donors and cancer patients (TCRdb year 2020). The library was generated by the immunoSEQ multiplex PCR assay. TCRdb limited this immuneACCESS table to in-frame rearrangements with V and J called. A share of clones is missing; checked studies link under half to unresolved V genes, and the rest is unexplained. For this sample there are 130,000 or so clones; roughly 91% appear just once. Clones ranked in the top ten supply roughly 8% of the sample. The sequencing sample was made of PBMCs. The receptors were gathered from a man aged 50 to 59 with head and neck cancer.

The gene calls are TRBV7-9 and TRBJ2-1, with D unclear. There are 12 residues in the CDR3. Trimming cost V 5 bases and J 5 bases, with 7 bases left between them. Germline V gene data show CDR1 as SEHNR and CDR2 as FQNEAQ (reference sequence). As DNA, the CDR3 is TGTGCCAGCAGCCGCCAAAACAATGAGCAGTTCTTC. It specifies CASSRQNNEQFF.

The chain couples TRBV7-6 to TRBJ1-4; D gene uncertain. CDR1 SGHVS and CDR2 FNYEAQ come from the germline V gene. The ends were cut back, 6 bases at V and 6 bases at J, with 14 bases in the middle. This CDR3 comprises 14 residues. CDR3 region: CASRGGPYDEKLFF. The CDR3 bases are TGTGCCAGCAGGGGCGGACCATATGATGAAAAACTGTTTTTT.

As DNA, the CDR3 is TGTGCCAGTAGTATATCTGGTTTCTCCTACGAGCAGTACTTC. It translates to CASSISGFSYEQYF. The V and J genes are TRBV19 and TRBJ2-7; D unresolved. Germline CDR1 reads LNHDA; CDR2 reads SQIVND (reference sequence). There are 14 residues in the CDR3. V lost 2 bases, J lost 0 bases, and 8 bases lay in between.

The chain combines TRBV10-2 with TRBJ2-7; maybe TRBD1 (5 bases). V lost 3 bases, J lost 7 bases, and 16 bases lay in between. Germline values: CDR1 WSHSY, CDR2 SAAADI. The CDR3 spans 14 residues. CDR3 residues: CASSDLRRQREQYF. The CDR3 bases are TGCGCCAGCAGTGATCTGAGGCGACAGAGGGAGCAGTACTTC.

The chain couples TRBV28 to TRBJ2-5; a possible D gene is TRBD2 (6 bases). Germline V gene data show CDR1 as MDHEN and CDR2 as SYDVKM. V lost 6 bases and J 2 bases, leaving 16 bases between the germline ends. This CDR3 is built from 15 residues. Written as DNA, the CDR3 is TGTGCCAGCAGCTGGAGGGGAGCCTCTCAAGAGACCCAGTACTTC. This codes for CASSWRGASQETQYF.

The chain is built from TRBV27 and TRBJ2-3; 7 bases line up with TRBD1. The V gene's germline CDR1 is MNHEY and CDR2 SMNVEV (reference sequence). V gave up 5 bases and J gave up 1 base; unmatched junction bases: 6. This CDR3 is 15 amino acids long. CDR3: CASSPRTGGTDTQYF. CDR3 nucleotides: TGTGCCAGCAGTCCTCGGACAGGAGGCACAGATACGCAGTATTTT.

The chain recombines TRBV11-2 with TRBJ1-1; TRBD1 agrees at 7 bases. The CDR3 spans 14 residues. Germline V gene lookup returns CDR1 SGHAT and CDR2 FQNNGV. The V and J ends lost 1 base and 1 base, in that order; junction bases with no gene match: 0. The CDR3 loop is CASSLGQGNTEAFF. CDR3 nucleotides: TGTGCCAGCAGCTTAGGACAGGGGAACACTGAAGCTTTCTTT.

This chain joins TRBV3-1 (or the pseudogene TRBV3-2) and TRBJ2-2, with TRBD2 as a possible D gene (6 bases). Germline V CDR1 and CDR2: LGHDT, YNNKEL (reference sequence). The CDR3 loop spans 13 amino acids. Trimming stripped 1 base from V and 6 bases from J, with 6 bases between. As DNA, the CDR3 is TGTGCCAGCAGCCAAGCGGGGGCCGGGGAGCTGTTTTTT. This translates into CASSQAGAGELFF.

This clone was recorded a few times. The chain combines TRBV19 with TRBJ1-2, with D hard to call. This CDR3 contains 15 residues. Trimming stripped 0 bases from V and 4 bases from J, with 12 bases between. CDR1 is LNHDA, CDR2 SQIVND, per germline (reference sequence). For the CDR3, the DNA is TGTGCCAGTAGTATAGACCCGGACGAATTCTATGGCTACACCTTC. Translated, it gives CASSIDPDEFYGYTF.

In its sample, this clone was seen once. The chain joins TRBV28 to TRBJ1-5; D might be TRBD1 (6 bases). This CDR3 has 13 amino acids. From germline, CDR1 is MDHEN and CDR2 SYDVKM. Trimming pared 5 bases from V and 7 bases from J, leaving 12 bases between. CDR3 DNA sequence: TGTGCCAGCAGTACAGGGTTCCGACAGCCCCAGCATTTT. This gives the protein CASSTGFRQPQHF.

The rearrangement links TRBV7-2 to TRBJ2-3, with 9 positions matching TRBD2. Trimming took 5 bases from V and 0 from J; bases not matched to a gene: 3. The CDR3 extends over 15 amino acids. Germline V gene data show CDR1 as SGHTA and CDR2 as FQGNSA. CDR3 DNA sequence: TGTGCCAGCAGCGCCACTAGCGGGAGCACAGATACGCAGTATTTT. Residues: CASSATSGSTDTQYF.

The chain links TRBV27 to TRBJ1-2; D ambiguous. The ends were cut back, 5 bases at V and 4 bases at J, with 17 bases in the middle. The CDR3 extends over 15 amino acids. Germline V CDR1 and CDR2: MNHEY, SMNVEV (reference sequence). The CDR3 coding sequence is TGTGCCAGCAGTCCCGTGATCGGGTCAGGCTATGGCTACACCTTC. It translates to CASSPVIGSGYGYTF.

The chain uses TRBV18 and TRBJ1-1, with D possibly matching TRBD1 (5 bases). Germline V lookup: CDR1 KGHSH, CDR2 LQKENI. The CDR3 is 15 residues long. V lost 5 bases and J 1 base, leaving 14 bases between the germline ends. The CDR3 bases are TGTGCCAGCTCAGCTAGATCCGGGGGGAACACTGAAGCTTTCTTT. Protein sequence: CASSARSGGNTEAFF.

The CDR3 sequence: CASSPQSNQPQHF. The CDR3 DNA is TGTGCCAGCAGTCCCCAAAGCAATCAGCCCCAGCATTTT. The chain recombines TRBV12-3 or TRBV12-4 with TRBJ1-5; no clear D. V dropped 5 bases and J dropped 1 base, with 6 bases sitting between them. The CDR3 sequence is 13 residues long.

V usage is TRBV27 and J usage is TRBJ2-1; 14 nucleotides agree with TRBD2. The V segment lost 2 bases and the J segment 3 bases; nucleotides outside the gene matches: 18. CDR3 length: 22 residues. Germline CDR1 is MNHEY and CDR2 is SMNVEV (reference sequence). The CDR3 DNA reads TGTGCCAGCAGTTTACTCTCCCAGACTAGCGGGGGGGCATCGGTTGTCTACAATGAGCAGTTCTTC. Its protein is CASSLLSQTSGGASVVYNEQFF.

The chain has TRBV4-1 and TRBJ1-1, with D maybe TRBD1 (5 bases). Trimming took 6 bases from V and 1 from J, leaving 18 bases between them. The CDR3 spans 16 residues. CDR1 MGHRA and CDR2 YSYEKL come from the germline V gene. The CDR3 DNA is TGCGCCAGCAGAAAAGGGGTGCTGGGTGGGAACACTGAAGCTTTCTTT. This translates into CASRKGVLGGNTEAFF.

The genes are TRBV7-2 and TRBJ1-2, with D hard to call. CDR3 length: 12 residues. CDR1 is SGHTA and CDR2 is FQGNSA in the germline V gene. The V gene lost 1 base and the J gene lost 4 bases, with 4 bases spanning the gap. Here the CDR3 reads CASSLGPYGYTF. In DNA, the CDR3 is TGTGCCAGCAGCTTAGGCCCCTATGGCTACACCTTC.

This rearrangement joins TRBV6-5 to TRBJ2-1, with 7 positions matching TRBD2. V shed 6 bases, J shed 2 bases, and the junction held 7 bases outside the gene matches. The CDR3 runs 15 residues. Germline CDR1 is MNHEY and CDR2 is SVGAGI. CDR3 loop: CASSSSGTAYNEQFF. CDR3 bases: TGTGCCAGCAGCTCTAGCGGAACCGCCTACAATGAGCAGTTCTTC.

The V call is TRBV18, the J call TRBJ1-2; D is unresolved. The germline V and J ends were trimmed by 2 bases and 6 bases, with 10 bases remaining between them. The CDR3 extends over 13 amino acids. Germline V CDR1 and CDR2: KGHSH, LQKENI. The CDR3 sequence is CASSPSMSDGYTF. In DNA, the CDR3 is TGTGCCAGCTCACCAAGTATGAGCGATGGCTACACCTTC.

The chain has TRBV15 and TRBJ1-3; no clear D. CDR1 is LNHNV and CDR2 is YYDKDF in the germline V gene (reference sequence). V lost 5 bases, J lost 2 bases, and 7 bases lay in between. The CDR3 length is 13 residues. The DNA of the CDR3 is TGTGCCACCAGCCCTCTAACTGGAAACACCATATATTTT. Translating gives CATSPLTGNTIYF.

This sequence joins TRBV5-1 and TRBJ2-3; 10 bases align to TRBD2. Germline assignment: CDR1 SGHRS and CDR2 YFSETQ. The CDR3 has 16 residues. J was trimmed by 6 bases and V by 0 bases; bases with no gene match: 7. This chain's CDR3 is CASSLALAGGGDTQYF. The CDR3 bases are TGCGCCAGCAGCTTGGCCTTAGCGGGGGGCGGGGATACGCAGTATTTT.

This chain joins TRBV7-2 and TRBJ1-2; D perhaps matches TRBD1 (5 bases). Per germline, CDR1 SGHTA and CDR2 FQGNSA. CDR3 length: 14 residues. Trimming removed 1 base at V and 7 bases at J, with 13 bases between. The DNA for the CDR3 is TGTGCCAGCAGCTTAGAGGGCCAGAGGGGTGGCTACACCTTC. Translation gives CASSLEGQRGGYTF.

The chain joins TRBV14 to TRBJ1-6; D gene uncertain. The V end lost 4 bases, the J end lost 7 bases, and 11 bases lay between the germline ends. CDR1 and CDR2 (germline): SGHDN, FVKESK. The length of the CDR3 is 14 residues. The CDR3 DNA reads TGTGCCAGCAGCCCCCGGGCCCAGAATTCACCCCTCCACTTT. Its translation is CASSPRAQNSPLHF. The whole variable domain, remainder taken from reference TRBV14 and TRBJ1-6, is EAGVTQFPSHSVIEKGQTVTLRCDPISGHDNLYWYRRVMGKEIKFLLHFVKESKQDESGMPNNRFLAERTGGTYSTLKVQPAELEDSGVYFCASSPRAQNSPLHFGNGTRLTVT.

The rearrangement uses TRBV25-1 and TRBJ1-2, with 7 bases fitting TRBD1. CDR3 length: 13 residues. Germline V gene sequence: CDR1 MGHDK, CDR2 SYGVNS. V shed 4 bases, J shed 7 bases, and the junction held 6 bases outside the gene matches. CDR3 bases: TGTGCCAGCAGTGTCGACAGGGTGGCTGGCTACACCTTC. Its protein is CASSVDRVAGYTF.

This clone was seen only once. The sample has other DNA sequences that encode this CDR3 too. The CDR3 coding sequence is TGTGCCTGGAGTGTACGAGGTAATCAGCCCCAGCATTTT. Amino acid sequence: CAWSVRGNQPQHF. V usage is TRBV30 and J usage is TRBJ1-5, with D hard to call. The CDR3 is 13 amino acids. CDR1 is GTSNPN, CDR2 SVGIG, per germline (reference sequence). The V end was cut by 0 bases, the J end by 4 bases, with 7 bases between.

J is TRBJ2-7 and V is TRBV18; perhaps TRBD2 as D (5 bases). The germline V gene encodes CDR1 KGHSH and CDR2 LQKENI. This CDR3 has 13 amino acids. Trimming took off 5 bases at V and 9 bases at J, with 17 bases between the two ends. As DNA, the CDR3 is TGTGCCAGCTCAGTCACTAGGAATCCTCCGCAGTACTTC. As protein: CASSVTRNPPQYF.

The V gene is TRBV3-1 (or the pseudogene TRBV3-2), the J gene TRBJ2-3; the match to TRBD2 covers 10 bases. Germline V gives CDR1 LGHDT, CDR2 YNNKEL (reference sequence). The CDR3 runs 15 residues. The trim removed 1 base at V and 9 bases at J, leaving 7 bases unmatched. This chain's CDR3 is CASSQGSGRAETQYF. DNA of the CDR3: TGTGCCAGCAGCCAAGGCAGCGGGAGGGCCGAAACGCAGTATTTT.

The chain uses TRBV24-1 and TRBJ2-1, with TRBD2 matching 9 bases. This CDR3 has 14 amino acids. With V trimmed by 6 bases and J by 4 bases, 3 bases remained unmatched. Germline V gene sequence: CDR1 KGHDR, CDR2 SFDVKD. CDR3 coding DNA: TGTGCCACCAGTCGCGGGAGGGTATACAATGAGCAGTTCTTC. Translation: CATSRGRVYNEQFF.

This chain connects TRBV2 to TRBJ2-3, with 7 bases that match TRBD1. Germline lookup yields CDR1 SNHLY and CDR2 FYNNEI. Losses at the gene ends were 3 bases for V and 2 bases for J; bases not matched to a gene: 5. The CDR3 is made up of 15 amino acids. The CDR3 nucleotides are TGTGCCAGCAGTGACCAGGGGGTATACACAGATACGCAGTATTTT. Amino acids: CASSDQGVYTDTQYF.

The genes are TRBV28 and TRBJ2-5, with 8 bases lining up with TRBD1. The CDR3 has 17 residues. J gave up 1 base and V 6 bases, and 13 bases lay outside the gene matches. Germline-derived CDR1 and CDR2 are MDHEN and SYDVKM. As DNA, the CDR3 is TGTGCCAGCAGCACAGTTCGACAGGGGATCCTCCAAGAGACCCAGTACTTC. Residues: CASSTVRQGILQETQYF.

The CDR3 DNA reads TGCGCCAGCAGCCAAGGGATCGCCGGGGAGCTGTTTTTT. It yields the protein CASSQGIAGELFF. V gene TRBV4-1 combines with J gene TRBJ2-2; D is unresolved. Trimming cost V 1 base and J 6 bases, with 6 bases left between them. Germline lookup yields CDR1 MGHRA and CDR2 YSYEKL. The CDR3 is 13 residues long.

This clone was counted between two and nine times. The chain couples TRBV7-8 to TRBJ2-2, with TRBD1 matching 10 bases. Germline V gives CDR1 SGHVS, CDR2 FQNEAQ. The V gene end was trimmed by 1 base and the J gene end by 3 bases; junction bases not matched to a gene: 5. This CDR3 has 17 amino acids. The CDR3 spells CASSLGAGQGYTGELFF. In nucleotides, the CDR3 is TGTGCCAGCAGCTTAGGGGCGGGACAGGGGTACACCGGGGAGCTGTTTTTT.